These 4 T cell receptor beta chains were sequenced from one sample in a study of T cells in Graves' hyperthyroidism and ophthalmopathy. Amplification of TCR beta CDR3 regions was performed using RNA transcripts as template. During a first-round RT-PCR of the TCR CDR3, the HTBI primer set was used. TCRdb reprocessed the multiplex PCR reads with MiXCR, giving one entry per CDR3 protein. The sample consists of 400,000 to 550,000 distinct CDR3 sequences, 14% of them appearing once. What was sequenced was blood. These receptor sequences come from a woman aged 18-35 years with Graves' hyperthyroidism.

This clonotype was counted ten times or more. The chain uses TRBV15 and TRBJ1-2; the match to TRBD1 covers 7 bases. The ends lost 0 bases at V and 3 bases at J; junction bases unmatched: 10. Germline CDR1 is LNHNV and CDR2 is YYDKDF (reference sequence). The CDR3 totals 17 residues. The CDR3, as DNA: TGTGCCACCAGCAGAGATGTTCCGCACAGGGGTGACTATGGCTACACCTTC. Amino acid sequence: CATSRDVPHRGDYGYTF.

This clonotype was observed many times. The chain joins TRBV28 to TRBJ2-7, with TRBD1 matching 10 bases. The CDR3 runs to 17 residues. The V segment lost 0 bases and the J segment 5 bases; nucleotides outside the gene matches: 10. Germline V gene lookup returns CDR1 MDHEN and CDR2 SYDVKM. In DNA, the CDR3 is TGTGCCAGCAGTTTATGGACCGGGGGGGACAGGGGCGACGAGCAGTACTTC. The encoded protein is CASSLWTGGDRGDEQYF. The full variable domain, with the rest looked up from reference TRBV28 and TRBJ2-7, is DVKVTQSSRYLVKRTGEKVFLECVQDMDHENMFWYRQDPGLGLRLIYFSYDVKMKEKGDIPEGYSVSREKKERFSLILESASTNQTSMYLCASSLWTGGDRGDEQYFGPGTRLTVT.

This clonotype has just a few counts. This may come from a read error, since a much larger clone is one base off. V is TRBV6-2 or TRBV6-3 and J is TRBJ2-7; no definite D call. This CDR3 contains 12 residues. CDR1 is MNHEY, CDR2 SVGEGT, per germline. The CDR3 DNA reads TGTGCCAGCAGGGCCGGTTACTACGGGCAGTACTTC. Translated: CASRAGYYGQYF.

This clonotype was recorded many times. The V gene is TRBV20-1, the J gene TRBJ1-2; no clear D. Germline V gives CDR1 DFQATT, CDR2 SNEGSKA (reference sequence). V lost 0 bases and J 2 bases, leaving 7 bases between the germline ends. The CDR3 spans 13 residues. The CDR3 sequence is CSARDRLNYGYTF. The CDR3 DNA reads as TGCAGTGCTAGAGACAGGTTGAACTATGGCTACACCTTC.